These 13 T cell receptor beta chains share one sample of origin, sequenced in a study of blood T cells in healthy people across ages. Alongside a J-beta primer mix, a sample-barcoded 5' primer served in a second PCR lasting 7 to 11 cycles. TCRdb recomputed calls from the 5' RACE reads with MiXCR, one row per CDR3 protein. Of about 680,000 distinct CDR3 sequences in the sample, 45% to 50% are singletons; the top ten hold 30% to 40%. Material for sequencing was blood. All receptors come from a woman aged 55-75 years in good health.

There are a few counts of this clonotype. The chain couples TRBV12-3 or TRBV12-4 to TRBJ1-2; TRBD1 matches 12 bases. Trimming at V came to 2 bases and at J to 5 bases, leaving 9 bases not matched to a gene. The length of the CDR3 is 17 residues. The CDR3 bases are TGTGCCAGCAGTTTATGGGGGACAGGGGGCGTTCGGTATGGCTACACCTTC. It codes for CASSLWGTGGVRYGYTF.

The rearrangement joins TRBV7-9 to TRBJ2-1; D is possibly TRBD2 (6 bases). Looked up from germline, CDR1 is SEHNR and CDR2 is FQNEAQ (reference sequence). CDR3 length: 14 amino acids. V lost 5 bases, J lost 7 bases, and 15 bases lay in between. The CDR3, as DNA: TGTGCCAGCAGCCTACCGGGGGACTTGAATGAGCAGTTCTTC. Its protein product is CASSLPGDLNEQFF. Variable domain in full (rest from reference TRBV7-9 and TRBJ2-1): DTGVSQNPRHKITKRGQNVTFRCDPISEHNRLYWYRQTLGQGPEFLTYFQNEAQLEKSRLLSDRFSAERPKGSFSTLEIQRTEQGDSAMYLCASSLPGDLNEQFFGPGTRLTVL.

The CDR3 protein is CASRSIGQGGYEQYF. The CDR3, as DNA: TGTGCCAGCAGGAGTATAGGACAGGGGGGGTACGAGCAGTACTTC. V and J are TRBV6-5 and TRBJ2-7; 10 nucleotides match TRBD1. The CDR3 totals 15 residues. Trimming removed 6 bases from V and 4 bases from J; junction bases left unmatched: 9. Germline V CDR1 and CDR2: MNHEY, SVGAGI.

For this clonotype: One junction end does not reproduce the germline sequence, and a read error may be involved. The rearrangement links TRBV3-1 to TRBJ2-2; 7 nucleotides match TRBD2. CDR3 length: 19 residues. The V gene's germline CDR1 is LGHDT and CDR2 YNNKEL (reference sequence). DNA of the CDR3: TGTGCCGGCAGCCAAGTGGGGGAGCGGACTAGTGCGAACACCGGGGAGCTGTTTTTT. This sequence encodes CAGSQVGERTSANTGELFF.

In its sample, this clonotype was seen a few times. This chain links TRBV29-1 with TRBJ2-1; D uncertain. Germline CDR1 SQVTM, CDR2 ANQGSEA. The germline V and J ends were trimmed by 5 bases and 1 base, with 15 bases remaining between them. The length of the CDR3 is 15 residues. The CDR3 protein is CSVCDGITSYNEQFF. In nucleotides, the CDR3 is TGCAGCGTTTGTGACGGCATCACTTCCTACAATGAGCAGTTCTTC.

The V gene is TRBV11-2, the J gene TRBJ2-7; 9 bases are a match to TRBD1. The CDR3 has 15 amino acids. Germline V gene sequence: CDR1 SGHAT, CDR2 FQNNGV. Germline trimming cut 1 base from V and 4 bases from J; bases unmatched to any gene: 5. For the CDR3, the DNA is TGTGCCAGCAGCTTAGGAGGACAGGGGCTGTACGAGCAGTACTTC. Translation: CASSLGGQGLYEQYF.

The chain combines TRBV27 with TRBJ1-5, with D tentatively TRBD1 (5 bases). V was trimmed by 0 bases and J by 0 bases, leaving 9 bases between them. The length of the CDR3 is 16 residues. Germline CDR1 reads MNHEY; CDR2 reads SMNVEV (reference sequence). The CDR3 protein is CASSLSAGTSNQPQHF. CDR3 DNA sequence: TGTGCCAGCAGTTTATCGGCAGGGACTAGCAATCAGCCCCAGCATTTT.

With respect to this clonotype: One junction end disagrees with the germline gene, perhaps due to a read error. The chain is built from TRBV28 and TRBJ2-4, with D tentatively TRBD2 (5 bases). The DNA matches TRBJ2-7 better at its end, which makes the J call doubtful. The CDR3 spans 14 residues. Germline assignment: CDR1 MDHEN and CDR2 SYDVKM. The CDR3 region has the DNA TGTGCCAGCGGTTTATTAGAGGGTCCCTACGAGCAGTACTTC. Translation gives CASGLLEGPYEQYF.

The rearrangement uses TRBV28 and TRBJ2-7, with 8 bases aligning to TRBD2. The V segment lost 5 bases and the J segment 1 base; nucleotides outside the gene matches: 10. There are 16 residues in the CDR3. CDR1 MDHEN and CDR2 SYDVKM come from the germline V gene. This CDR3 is CASSPPGSGSSYEQYF. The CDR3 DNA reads TGTGCCAGCAGTCCGCCAGGAAGCGGGAGTTCCTACGAGCAGTACTTC.

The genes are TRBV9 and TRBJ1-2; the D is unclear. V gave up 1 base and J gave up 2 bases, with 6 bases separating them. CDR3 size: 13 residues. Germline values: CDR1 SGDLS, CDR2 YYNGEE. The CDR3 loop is CASSVRENYGYTF. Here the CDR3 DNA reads TGTGCCAGCAGCGTAAGGGAAAACTATGGCTACACCTTC. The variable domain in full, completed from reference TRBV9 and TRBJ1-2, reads DSGVTQTPKHLITATGQRVTLRCSPRSGDLSVYWYQQSLDQGLQFLIQYYNGEERAKGNILERFSAQQFPDLHSELNLSSLELGDSALYFCASSVRENYGYTFGSGTRLTVV.

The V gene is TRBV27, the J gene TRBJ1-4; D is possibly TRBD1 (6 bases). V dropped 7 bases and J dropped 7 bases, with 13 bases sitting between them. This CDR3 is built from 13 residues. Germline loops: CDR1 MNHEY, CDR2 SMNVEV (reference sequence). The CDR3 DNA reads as TGTGCCAGCAAAGGCAGGGGAGCTGAAAAACTGTTTTTT. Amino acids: CASKGRGAEKLFF.

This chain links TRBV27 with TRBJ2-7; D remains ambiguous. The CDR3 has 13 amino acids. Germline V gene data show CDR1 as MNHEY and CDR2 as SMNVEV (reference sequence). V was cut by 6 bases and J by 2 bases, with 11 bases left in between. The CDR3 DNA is TGTGCCAGCAGCCACGCGGATACCTACGAGCAGTACTTC. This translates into CASSHADTYEQYF.

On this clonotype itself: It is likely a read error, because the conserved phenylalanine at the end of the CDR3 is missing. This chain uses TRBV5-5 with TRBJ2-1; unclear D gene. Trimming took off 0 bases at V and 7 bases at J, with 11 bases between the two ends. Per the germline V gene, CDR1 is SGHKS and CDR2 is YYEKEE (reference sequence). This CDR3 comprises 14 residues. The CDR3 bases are TGTGCCAGCAGCTTGGATTCATTTACAAATGAGCAGTTCTTA. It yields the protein CASSLDSFTNEQFL.